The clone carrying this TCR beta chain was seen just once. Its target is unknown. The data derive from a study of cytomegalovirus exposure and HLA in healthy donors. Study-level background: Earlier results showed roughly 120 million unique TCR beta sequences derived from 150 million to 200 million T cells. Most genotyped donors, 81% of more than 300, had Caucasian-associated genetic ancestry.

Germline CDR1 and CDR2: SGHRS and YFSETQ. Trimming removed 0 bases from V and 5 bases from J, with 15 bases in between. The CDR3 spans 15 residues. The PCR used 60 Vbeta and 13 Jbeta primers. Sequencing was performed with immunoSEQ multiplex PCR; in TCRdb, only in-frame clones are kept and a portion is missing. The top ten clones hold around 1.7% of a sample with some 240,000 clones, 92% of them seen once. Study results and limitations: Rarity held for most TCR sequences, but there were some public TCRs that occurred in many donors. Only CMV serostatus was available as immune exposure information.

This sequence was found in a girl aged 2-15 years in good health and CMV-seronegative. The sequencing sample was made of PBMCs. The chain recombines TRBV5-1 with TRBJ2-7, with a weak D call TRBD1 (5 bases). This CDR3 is CASSLEWQGGNEQYF. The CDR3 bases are TGCGCCAGCAGCTTGGAATGGCAGGGCGGCAACGAGCAGTACTTC.